A single sample gave rise to the 8 T cell receptor beta chains below, sequenced in a study of T cell responses to AZD1222 COVID-19 vaccine. This table comes from immunoSEQ multiplex PCR, and its TCRdb copy is limited to in-frame clones, with some not included. The sample consists of 150,000 to 200,000 clones, around 90% of them appearing once. The sequenced sample was peripheral blood, obtained on day 0 of AZD1222 vaccination. All receptors come from an adult in good health.

The gene calls are TRBV6-5 and TRBJ1-3; D gene ambiguous. The V end was cut by 4 bases, the J end by 0 bases, with 10 bases between. Germline lookup yields CDR1 MNHEY and CDR2 SVGAGI. There are 15 residues in the CDR3. CDR3 sequence (DNA): TGTGCCAGCAGTTCCGGACGGATCTCTGGAAACACCATATATTTT. As protein: CASSSGRISGNTIYF.

This clone occurred once. The chain is built from TRBV5-8 and TRBJ2-7; TRBD1 agrees at 8 bases. CDR1 SGHTS and CDR2 YDEGEE come from the germline V gene. CDR3 length: 14 residues. With V trimmed by 7 bases and J by 5 bases, 11 bases remained unmatched. CDR3 sequence: CASGPRGRLHEQYF. CDR3 in DNA: TGTGCCAGCGGCCCCAGGGGGCGCCTCCACGAGCAGTACTTC.

This clone was observed a few times. The chain has TRBV24-1 and TRBJ2-7, with 7 nucleotides matching TRBD2. There are 13 residues in the CDR3. The ends lost 1 base at V and 6 bases at J; junction bases unmatched: 2. In germline, CDR1 is KGHDR, CDR2 SFDVKD. The CDR3 DNA reads TGTGCCACCAGTGATTTAGCGGGGCGCGAGCAGTACTTC. This codes for CATSDLAGREQYF.

V gene TRBV2 combines with J gene TRBJ1-1; 7 bases line up with TRBD1. Germline CDR1 SNHLY, CDR2 FYNNEI. V was pared by 8 bases and J by 4 bases, with 7 bases of the junction left unmatched. The CDR3 covers 13 residues. This CDR3 reads CASSLEGATEAFF. In DNA, the CDR3 is TGTGCCAGCTCCCTAGAGGGGGCCACTGAAGCTTTCTTT.

The chain carries TRBV7-9 and TRBJ2-7; D is perhaps TRBD2 (6 bases). Trimming shortened V by 3 bases and J by 4 bases, and 13 bases separated the two germline ends. Germline values: CDR1 SEHNR, CDR2 FQNEAQ (reference sequence). The CDR3 is 14 amino acids. The CDR3 loop is CASSLSGGGYEQYF. CDR3 nucleotides: TGTGCCAGCAGCTTGTCCGGGGGAGGTTACGAGCAGTACTTC.

The V gene is TRBV5-1, the J gene TRBJ2-5, with 7 positions matching TRBD2. This CDR3 comprises 15 residues. CDR1 and CDR2 from the germline V gene are SGHRS and YFSETQ. V was pared by 3 bases and J by 1 base, with 6 bases of the junction left unmatched. CDR3 residues: CASSWVLAVQETQYF. The CDR3 DNA reads TGCGCCAGCAGCTGGGTGCTAGCGGTCCAAGAGACCCAGTACTTC.

V gene TRBV14 combines with J gene TRBJ2-1; D ambiguous. From germline, CDR1 is SGHDN and CDR2 FVKESK. This CDR3 has 14 residues. V was cut by 2 bases and J by 8 bases, with 13 bases left in between. CDR3 loop: CASSQRYGFYEQFF. The CDR3 DNA reads TGTGCCAGCAGCCAAAGGTATGGCTTCTATGAGCAGTTCTTC. Filled out from reference TRBV14 and TRBJ2-1, the complete variable domain reads EAGVTQFPSHSVIEKGQTVTLRCDPISGHDNLYWYRRVMGKEIKFLLHFVKESKQDESGMPNNRFLAERTGGTYSTLKVQPAELEDSGVYFCASSQRYGFYEQFFGPGTRLTVL.

This chain joins TRBV28 and TRBJ1-2, with a possible D match to TRBD1 (5 bases). CDR3 length equals 13 residues. V gave up 6 bases and J gave up 7 bases, with 15 bases separating them. From germline, CDR1 is MDHEN and CDR2 SYDVKM. The CDR3 DNA reads TGTGCCAGCAGCATTTTTGACAGTCGTGGCTACACCTTC. It codes for CASSIFDSRGYTF.